This TCR beta chain came from a study of beta chain features in type 1 diabetes. Study findings and constraints: In every one of the four CD4+ subsets, TCRB CDR3s were moderately but significantly shorter in Type 1 diabetes patients.

Trimming took 0 bases from V and 7 from J, leaving 20 bases between them. Germline values: CDR1 LGHNA, CDR2 YSLEER. This CDR3 is built from 17 residues. This clone was recorded a few times. Its cognate antigen is unknown. Sequenced material consisted of expressed TCRB transcripts (all of the isolated RNA was reverse transcribed). There were 3 million to 4 million reads on average in the naive, central memory and regulatory T cell samples. Using immunoSEQ multiplex PCR, the repertoire was profiled, and TCRdb retains in-frame clones only, with some absent. The sample has about 180,000 clones; 6% to 9% are singletons.

V is TRBV4-3 and J is TRBJ2-3; D may be TRBD2 (7 bases). The sequence was obtained from a man between 18 and 35 years old with type 1 diabetes. Input material: central memory CD4+ T cells from blood. The CDR3 sequence: CASSQDHFGGARYTQYF. CDR3 in DNA: TGCGCCAGCAGCCAAGACCACTTTGGGGGGGCCAGATATACGCAGTATTTT.